This TCR beta chain was recovered during a study of regulatory T cells in long-lasting Graves disease (dated by TCRdb to the early 2020s). Broadly, across the study: Persistent Graves' disease meant more than 5 years of antithyroid drug treatment with TSH receptor autoantibodies that stayed positive. Persistent Graves' disease patients were compared with newly diagnosed Graves' disease patients by peripheral blood TCR sequencing and RNA sequencing. The study was registered as a clinical trial and conducted in China. A total of about 33 samples underwent TCR sequencing, from some 13 patients with persistent Graves' disease and 20 patients with newly diagnosed Graves' disease. Persistent Graves' disease patients in the clinical cohort had taken antithyroid drugs for 8 to 12 years on average.

In the germline V gene (reference sequence), CDR1 corresponds to GTSNPN and CDR2 to SVGIG. At the junction V is shortened by 2 bases and J by 13 bases; bases outside the gene matches: 5. The CDR3 goes from the cysteine to the phenylalanine over 11 residues. The retained sequence is limited to the CDR3, 33 bases, with the frame set at the first base. Library prep was done by multiplex PCR. TCRdb lists the instrument as Illumina HiSeq 4000. To build TCR beta libraries, CDR3 regions were amplified by Arm-PCR using iRepertoire HTBI primers. Before sequencing, the PCR products underwent gel purification. The source study handled its data this way. Across samples, roughly 60 TRBV and roughly 15 TRBJ segments were identified and used for gene usage analysis of CDR3 amino acid clonotypes. COPE and FqMerger were used to merge the filtered high-quality paired reads into contigs. Contigs were aligned with BLAST to IMGT TRBV, TRBD and TRBJ reference genes, and CDR3 was defined per IMGT. Highly expanded clones were defined as clonotypes with a frequency above 0.1%. Shannon entropy was used to measure repertoire diversity, and the Gini coefficient was used to measure V-J evenness. Public clonotypes were defined as clonotypes shared by more than one individual. In-frame beta chains were kept once TCRdb had trimmed the public reads at Q25 with fastp and called clones with MiXCR. Rows with a matching CDR3 protein are joined into one entry that keeps the most common DNA and genes. For this entry, the V and J calls and clone size follow TCRdb and not the study's own pipeline. This sample has over 300,000 distinct CDR3 sequences in its table, and around 19% of those were observed once. Just under 30% of the sample belongs to the ten largest clones.

Concerning this clonotype itself: Its antigen is currently not known. Base quality data are lacking; no much larger clone is found one base away.

Study-level results and caveats: Lower TCR Shannon entropy and fewer highly expanded clones were observed in persistent Graves' disease patients than in newly diagnosed patients, which suggested clonal expansion. Persistent disease showed preferential use of TRBV28, TRBJ1-2 and TRBJ2-5, whereas newly diagnosed disease favored TRBV20-1 and TRBJ2-1. Only peripheral blood was studied, because thyroid tissue, the primary lesion, was inaccessible. Only the TCR beta chain was sequenced and analyzed. As a limitation, the authors acknowledged that the small sample size may reduce accuracy. Persistent patients shared more public clonotypes among themselves (around 2,500) than newly diagnosed patients did (approximately 900).

The meaning of the sample's time point label: persistent/refractory GD, antithyroid drugs over 5 years with positive TRAb. For both TCR sequencing and RNA sequencing, RNA was extracted from PBMCs in TRIzol. The diagnosis of Graves' disease was made according to American Thyroid Association guidelines. Patients were recruited from an endocrinology department in Xi'an, China. Each patient gave approximately 9.7 milliliters of peripheral blood, collected in an EDTA anticoagulant tube. Ficoll Paque Plus density gradient separation was used to isolate PBMCs, and no further T cell sorting was done. An Agilent 2100 Bioanalyzer and agarose gel were used to check RNA quality, while a NanoDrop 2000 measured RNA concentration.

In this chain, TRBV30 is recombined with TRBJ2-1, with 7 bases aligning to TRBD2. The source material was peripheral blood mononuclear cells (PBMCs), sampled when the disease was refractory, from a patient treated with antithyroid drugs. The source of this sequence is a female donor with Graves disease. Read as DNA, the sequence is TGTGCCTGGAGTCTGCCTAGCGGACAGTTCTTC. Translated, this gives CAWSLPSGQFF.